These 26 T cell receptor beta chains were all obtained from the same sample, sequenced in a study of blood T cell repertoires in COVID-19. Sequencing was performed with immunoSEQ multiplex PCR; in TCRdb, only in-frame clones are kept and a portion is missing. The sample records more than 30,000 clones, less than 85% being singletons. Sequencing was carried out using peripheral blood. The receptors were sampled from a woman aged 70-85 years with acute or convalescent COVID-19.

V gene TRBV5-5 combines with J gene TRBJ2-7, with D unresolved. This CDR3 comprises 12 residues. The V and J ends lost 1 base and 6 bases respectively, with 8 bases between them. CDR1 is SGHKS and CDR2 is YYEKEE in the germline V gene (reference sequence). CDR3: CASSLTLREQYF. The CDR3 bases are TGTGCCAGCAGCTTGACATTACGCGAGCAGTACTTC.

The chain links TRBV15 to TRBJ1-4; weak D call: TRBD1 (5 bases). The germline V and J ends were trimmed by 6 bases and 6 bases, with 20 bases remaining between them. The CDR3 is made up of 16 amino acids. CDR1 LNHNV and CDR2 YYDKDF come from the germline V gene (reference sequence). The CDR3 here is CATSPEGGTLYEKLFF. For the CDR3, the DNA is TGTGCCACCAGTCCCGAGGGAGGGACCCTATATGAAAAACTGTTTTTT.

This chain connects TRBV10-3 to TRBJ2-5; a possible D gene is TRBD2 (5 bases). V was pared by 0 bases and J by 5 bases, with 10 bases between. CDR1 is ENHRY and CDR2 is SYGVKD in the germline V gene. The CDR3 has 14 residues. CDR3 bases: TGTGCCATCAGTGAGTCCAGTGGGGAGGAGACCCAGTACTTC. Its protein product is CAISESSGEETQYF.

The V call is TRBV6-6, the J call TRBJ2-3; 12 nucleotides line up with TRBD2. The CDR3 sequence is 16 residues long. Trimming at V came to 4 bases and at J to 1 base, leaving 3 bases not matched to a gene. CDR1 is MNHNY and CDR2 is SVGAGI in the germline V gene (reference sequence). CDR3 DNA: TGTGCCAGCAGTTCTCGACTAGCGGGGGGCACAGATACGCAGTATTTT. It yields the protein CASSSRLAGGTDTQYF.

The chain uses TRBV3-1 (or the pseudogene TRBV3-2) and TRBJ2-1; D unclear. Trimming left V 5 bases short and J 4 bases short, with 15 bases between. This CDR3 contains 15 residues. From germline, CDR1 is LGHDT and CDR2 YNNKEL (reference sequence). DNA for the CDR3: TGTGCCAGCAGCACACGTGGGCCCAGATACAATGAGCAGTTCTTC. This gives the protein CASSTRGPRYNEQFF.

J is TRBJ1-3 and V is TRBV12-3 or TRBV12-4; TRBD1 might be the D (5 bases). V lost 5 bases and J lost 5, with 7 bases in between. The CDR3 runs 12 residues. The CDR3 DNA reads TGTGCCAGCAGTAAGGGGAGAAACACCATATATTTT. This encodes CASSKGRNTIYF.

V gene TRBV28 combines with J gene TRBJ1-6; 7 bases map to TRBD1. The CDR3 length is 13 residues. CDR1 MDHEN and CDR2 SYDVKM come from the germline V gene. J gave up 6 bases and V 10 bases, and 6 bases lay outside the gene matches. CDR3 bases: TGTGCCATTTCGGGACAGATTAATTCACCCCTCCACTTT. Translating it yields CAISGQINSPLHF.

V usage is TRBV19 and J usage is TRBJ2-7; TRBD1 matches 7 bases. Trimming cost V 9 bases and J 3 bases; bases outside gene matches: 8. The CDR3 is 13 amino acids. Per germline, CDR1 LNHDA and CDR2 SQIVND (reference sequence). The chain's CDR3 is CASGTVGVYEQYF. The CDR3, as DNA: TGTGCCAGCGGGACAGTGGGAGTCTACGAGCAGTACTTC.

The chain has TRBV5-1 and TRBJ2-2, with D possibly TRBD2 on 6 matching bases. With 0 bases removed from V and 5 bases from J, the gap between germline ends came to 11 bases. Looked up from germline, CDR1 is SGHRS and CDR2 is YFSETQ. The CDR3 totals 15 residues. The CDR3 here is CASSLDVGGTGELFF. The CDR3 nucleotides read TGCGCCAGCAGCTTGGACGTTGGGGGGACCGGGGAGCTGTTTTTT.

This sequence joins TRBV9 and TRBJ1-1; no clear D. Germline CDR1 is SGDLS and CDR2 is YYNGEE. Deletions cut 0 bases from V and 1 base from J, with 4 bases between. The CDR3 extends over 13 amino acids. CDR3 loop: CASSVGANTEAFF. The CDR3 DNA reads TGTGCCAGCAGCGTAGGGGCGAACACTGAAGCTTTCTTT.

The J gene is TRBJ2-1, the V gene TRBV7-2, with 10 positions matching TRBD2. The junction had 10 bases not matched to a gene; V was cut back by 4 bases and J by 4 bases. This CDR3 spans 17 amino acids. CDR1 is SGHTA and CDR2 is FQGNSA in the germline V gene. The CDR3 DNA reads TGTGCCAGCAGCTCCAGTGGTCGGACTAGCGGTTACAATGAGCAGTTCTTC. Amino acids: CASSSSGRTSGYNEQFF.

This clone was seen only a few times. This rearrangement joins TRBV12-3 or TRBV12-4 to TRBJ2-7, with D perhaps matching TRBD2 (6 bases). V was pared by 3 bases and J by 6 bases, with 6 bases between. This CDR3 has 11 residues. The chain's CDR3 is CASSLRGEQYF. CDR3 nucleotide sequence: TGTGCCAGCAGTTTGCGGGGCGAGCAGTACTTC.

J is TRBJ2-1 and V is TRBV29-1, with unresolved D. V lost 3 bases and J 15 bases, leaving 15 bases between the germline ends. CDR1 is SQVTM and CDR2 is ANQGSEA in the germline V gene. The CDR3 is 11 amino acids. CDR3 amino acids: CSVDQIVGRFF. CDR3 in DNA: TGCAGCGTTGACCAAATAGTCGGTCGGTTCTTC.

Here the CDR3 reads CSVGGWGGETQYF. The DNA of the CDR3 is TGCAGCGTTGGCGGCTGGGGAGGAGAGACCCAGTACTTC. The chain joins TRBV29-1 to TRBJ2-5; D may be TRBD2 (6 bases). V was trimmed by 4 bases and J by 4 bases, leaving 13 bases between them. From germline, CDR1 is SQVTM and CDR2 ANQGSEA. The CDR3 is 13 amino acids.

V gene TRBV3-1 (or the pseudogene TRBV3-2) combines with J gene TRBJ2-2, with a weak D call TRBD2 (6 bases). The CDR3 covers 16 residues. The germline CDR1 and CDR2 sequences are LGHDT and YNNKEL (reference sequence). Trimming took 8 bases from V and 1 from J, leaving 17 bases between them. This chain's CDR3 is CASAMMGGVNTGELFF. CDR3 nucleotide sequence: TGTGCCAGCGCCATGATGGGCGGGGTGAACACCGGGGAGCTGTTTTTT.

This chain links TRBV5-4 with TRBJ2-3; 10 nucleotides line up with TRBD2. Trimming cost V 6 bases and J 1 base; bases outside gene matches: 5. This CDR3 region has 15 residues. The germline gives CDR1 SGHNT, CDR2 YYREEE (reference sequence). CDR3 region: CASTFGTSGTDTQYF. The CDR3 bases are TGTGCCAGCACCTTCGGGACTAGCGGCACAGATACGCAGTATTTT.

The CDR3, as DNA: TGTGCCAGCAGCACCACGGACAGGAAGGTAGAGACCCAGTACTTC. It yields the protein CASSTTDRKVETQYF. This chain connects TRBV11-2 to TRBJ2-5; 7 bases align to TRBD1. From germline, CDR1 is SGHAT and CDR2 FQNNGV. The length of the CDR3 is 15 residues. Trimming took 5 bases from V and 4 from J; bases not matched to a gene: 10. Supplemented by reference TRBV11-2 and TRBJ2-5, the full variable domain reads EAGVAQSPRYKIIEKRQSVAFWCNPISGHATLYWYQQILGQGPKLLIQFQNNGVVDDSQLPKDRFSAERLKGVDSTLKIQPAKLEDSAVYLCASSTTDRKVETQYFGPGTRLLVL.

The chain links TRBV19 to TRBJ1-5; D remains ambiguous. The CDR3 spans 15 residues. V lost 0 bases, J lost 6 bases, and 12 bases lay in between. The germline CDR1 and CDR2 sequences are LNHDA and SQIVND (reference sequence). CDR3 DNA: TGTGCCAGTAGTATAGATATCGGGGTACGTCAGCCCCAGCATTTT. This encodes CASSIDIGVRQPQHF. The whole variable domain, filled in from reference TRBV19 and TRBJ1-5, reads DGGITQSPKYLFRKEGQNVTLSCEQNLNHDAMYWYRQDPGQGLRLIYYSQIVNDFQKGDIAEGYSVSREKKESFPLTVTSAQKNPTAFYLCASSIDIGVRQPQHFGDGTRLSIL.

The chain is built from TRBV18 and TRBJ1-1; 7 nucleotides line up with TRBD1. V lost 1 base to trimming and J lost 2 bases; unmatched junction nucleotides: 7. Looked up from germline, CDR1 is KGHSH and CDR2 is LQKENI. This CDR3 region has 16 residues. CDR3 coding DNA: TGTGCCAGCTCACCACAGGGGACAGCGGTTAACACTGAAGCTTTCTTT. This codes for CASSPQGTAVNTEAFF.

The count of this clone is one. This chain joins TRBV28 and TRBJ2-1, with D tentatively TRBD2 (5 bases). The V gene's germline CDR1 is MDHEN and CDR2 SYDVKM. The CDR3 is 14 residues long. Trimming removed 3 bases from V and 3 bases from J, with 9 bases in between. The CDR3 coding sequence is TGTGCCAGCAGTTTCGGACGGGACTACAATGAGCAGTTCTTC. Translated, it gives CASSFGRDYNEQFF. Filled out from reference TRBV28 and TRBJ2-1, the complete variable domain reads DVKVTQSSRYLVKRTGEKVFLECVQDMDHENMFWYRQDPGLGLRLIYFSYDVKMKEKGDIPEGYSVSREKKERFSLILESASTNQTSMYLCASSFGRDYNEQFFGPGTRLTVL.

A single count supports this clone. The CDR3 region is CASSLSTANTGELFF. The CDR3 coding sequence is TGTGCCAGCAGCTTAAGCACAGCGAACACCGGGGAGCTGTTTTTT. The rearrangement links TRBV7-2 to TRBJ2-2; D gene uncertain. This CDR3 spans 15 amino acids. CDR1 and CDR2 (germline): SGHTA, FQGNSA. The V and J ends lost 2 bases and 0 bases respectively, with 7 bases between them.

This sequence joins TRBV18 and TRBJ1-3; the match to TRBD1 covers 8 bases. Germline V CDR1 and CDR2: KGHSH, LQKENI. V shed 2 bases and J 3 bases; nucleotides not matched to a gene: 3. This CDR3 has 15 amino acids. The CDR3, as DNA: TGTGCCAGCTCACCAGGCGGACAGGGTGGAAACACCATATATTTT. Translation gives CASSPGGQGGNTIYF.

J is TRBJ1-2 and V is TRBV5-1; the match to TRBD1 covers 7 bases. J was trimmed by 6 bases and V by 4 bases; bases with no gene match: 15. There are 16 residues in the CDR3. The germline gives CDR1 SGHRS, CDR2 YFSETQ. The CDR3 DNA reads as TGCGCCAGCAGCAGGGATGGGGACAGCTTAGGGGATGGCTACACCTTC. Translating gives CASSRDGDSLGDGYTF. Supplemented by reference TRBV5-1 and TRBJ1-2, the full variable domain reads KAGVTQTPRYLIKTRGQQVTLSCSPISGHRSVSWYQQTPGQGLQFLFEYFSETQRNKGNFPGRFSGRQFSNSRSEMNVSTLELGDSALYLCASSRDGDSLGDGYTFGSGTRLTVV.

This clone was seen a single time. The genes are TRBV19 and TRBJ2-5, with 12 bases identical to TRBD1. Germline values: CDR1 LNHDA, CDR2 SQIVND (reference sequence). The CDR3 is made up of 16 amino acids. J gave up 6 bases and V 4 bases, and 9 bases lay outside the gene matches. The chain's CDR3 is CASSTSGTGGGQTQYF. Here the CDR3 DNA reads TGTGCCAGTAGTACTTCCGGGACAGGGGGCGGACAGACCCAGTACTTC.

The chain uses TRBV2 and TRBJ2-7, with 15 bases lining up with TRBD2. The CDR3 length is 16 residues. Per germline, CDR1 SNHLY and CDR2 FYNNEI. The V gene end was trimmed by 7 bases and the J gene end by 4 bases; junction bases not matched to a gene: 8. CDR3 region: CASTMTGLAGGYEQYF. CDR3 nucleotide sequence: TGTGCCAGCACGATGACGGGACTAGCGGGAGGATACGAGCAGTACTTC.

This chain joins TRBV7-9 and TRBJ2-7, with 8 bases that match TRBD1. The ends lost 5 bases at V and 0 bases at J; junction bases unmatched: 3. CDR1 is SEHNR and CDR2 is FQNEAQ in the germline V gene (reference sequence). CDR3 size: 14 residues. The CDR3 DNA reads as TGTGCCAGCAGCCCCGGGACAGGCTCCTACGAGCAGTACTTC. Its translation: CASSPGTGSYEQYF.